This T cell receptor beta chain was recorded in a study of T-cell reconstitution after alpha-beta-depleted transplantation in children. The library targeted TCRbeta and was prepared with unique molecular identifiers. TCRdb re-called the PCR reads through MiXCR, storing one row per CDR3 protein. The sample shows about 980,000 distinct CDR3 sequences, about 31% of them seen only once. The study, taken as a whole, reports: At the one-year point after transplant, T-cell counts and TCRbeta diversity were found to come mostly from T cells that had been newly produced. At around two months after transplant, the alpha-beta T cells were reportedly derived from several hundred expanded clones that came from non-depleted graft cells.

Only a few counts were recorded for this clonotype. Antigen specificity is unknown. V lost 0 bases to trimming and J lost 8 bases, with 19 bases between them. This CDR3 spans 16 amino acids. Germline values: CDR1 DFQATT, CDR2 SNEGSKA (reference sequence). This clonotype was sampled from a boy under two years old who had a stem cell transplant for SCID, so the T cells may come from the graft donor. Source: PBMCs, mostly from graft donor cells, taken 360 days after TCRalphabeta/CD19-depleted stem cell transplant. The chain carries TRBV20-1 and TRBJ1-4; tentatively, D is TRBD1 (6 bases). The CDR3 loop reads CSARDAQYTGNEKLFF. The CDR3 DNA reads TGCAGTGCTAGAGACGCTCAGTATACAGGGAACGAAAAACTGTTTTTT.